Only one count was recorded for the clone carrying this T cell receptor (beta chain). The table came from immunoSEQ multiplex PCR; TCRdb's copy has only in-frame clones and leaves some out. The sample contains tens of thousands of clones, roughly 93% of which appear only once. This sample stems from a study of T cell changes during pregnancy in multiple sclerosis. Germline values: CDR1 MNHEY, CDR2 SMNVEV (reference sequence). With 3 bases clipped from V and 6 bases from J, the junction kept 2 bases outside the gene matches. The CDR3 contains 13 residues. The V and J genes are TRBV27 and TRBJ2-1; TRBD2 matches 7 bases. The source of this sequence is a female donor in good health, enrolled as a control in a pregnancy study. Sequenced material: peripheral blood, taken in the second trimester of pregnancy. The CDR3 is CASSLGGINEQFF. The DNA of the CDR3 is TGTGCCAGCAGTTTGGGAGGGATCAATGAGCAGTTCTTC.